This TCR beta chain emerged from a study of T-cell memory formation after mild COVID-19. Study-level results: Specificity for SARS-CoV-2 was not confirmed among the second-wave clones peaking on day 37.

From 5'RACE with constant-segment primers came TCR alpha and TCR beta cDNA libraries that carried sample barcodes and UMIs. TCRdb itself ran the 5' RACE reads through MiXCR, one entry per CDR3 protein. Of about 430,000 distinct CDR3 sequences listed, under 20% are singletons. Concerning this clonotype itself: The antigen is not known.

Germline lookup yields CDR1 SGHRS and CDR2 YFSETQ. CDR3 length equals 14 residues. Trimming left V 0 bases short and J 6 bases short, with 10 bases between. This TCR derives from a man in his late teens or twenties who had mild COVID-19 (a few samples of this study predate the infection). Cell type and time point are not known. This chain links TRBV5-1 with TRBJ2-1; D perhaps matches TRBD1 (6 bases). Sequenced material: PBMCs or a T cell subset sorted from them (not recorded which). This CDR3 is CASSLAGAINEQFF. Written as DNA, the CDR3 is TGCGCCAGCAGCTTGGCAGGGGCGATCAATGAGCAGTTCTTC. Filled out from reference TRBV5-1 and TRBJ2-1, the complete variable domain reads KAGVTQTPRYLIKTRGQQVTLSCSPISGHRSVSWYQQTPGQGLQFLFEYFSETQRNKGNFPGRFSGRQFSNSRSEMNVSTLELGDSALYLCASSLAGAINEQFFGPGTRLTVL.